This T cell receptor beta chain was profiled in a study of response to subunit inactivated influenza vaccine (dated by TCRdb to 2016 to 2019). In terms of the full investigation: The study used deep quantitative T cell receptor repertoire profiling to track responses to a trivalent subunit inactivated influenza vaccine.

The library came from RT-PCR. TCRdb names Illumina HiSeq 2500 as the instrument used. In-frame beta chains were kept once TCRdb had trimmed the public reads at Q25 with fastp and called clones with MiXCR. Every CDR3 protein is listed once, alongside the most common genes and DNA of its rows. This sample has fewer than 200,000 distinct CDR3 sequences in its table, and 7.5% to 10% of those were observed once. Of the sample, about a tenth is held by the ten largest clones. The paper's findings and limits, for the study overall: It was suggested by the authors that each seasonal influenza vaccination may recruit only a limited number of new T cells.

CDR1 and CDR2, looked up from the germline V gene (reference sequence), are SGHKS and YYEKEE. V sheds 4 bases and J sheds 0 bases, leaving 13 bases between their ends. Measured from the cysteine to the phenylalanine, the CDR3 is 16 residues long. Solely the CDR3 DNA is kept, with 48 bases framed from the first base. A word on this clonotype: The antigen it binds to is not known. Base qualities are not provided; no much larger clone lies one nucleotide away.

The sequence joins TRBV5-5 to TRBJ1-4; the D gene is perhaps TRBD1, from 5 matching bases. Sequencing was performed on non-naive T cells sorted from PBMCs, taken on the day of vaccination. The sample's cell subset or site label, in plain terms: memory T cell fraction. The TCR originated in a man aged 50 to 59 who received an inactivated influenza vaccine. Donor details come from another sample of the same person, matched by shared clones. The encoded CDR3 is CASSLGLIATNEKLFF. The DNA reads as follows: TGTGCCAGCAGCCTGGGACTGATTGCAACTAATGAAAAACTGTTTTTT.